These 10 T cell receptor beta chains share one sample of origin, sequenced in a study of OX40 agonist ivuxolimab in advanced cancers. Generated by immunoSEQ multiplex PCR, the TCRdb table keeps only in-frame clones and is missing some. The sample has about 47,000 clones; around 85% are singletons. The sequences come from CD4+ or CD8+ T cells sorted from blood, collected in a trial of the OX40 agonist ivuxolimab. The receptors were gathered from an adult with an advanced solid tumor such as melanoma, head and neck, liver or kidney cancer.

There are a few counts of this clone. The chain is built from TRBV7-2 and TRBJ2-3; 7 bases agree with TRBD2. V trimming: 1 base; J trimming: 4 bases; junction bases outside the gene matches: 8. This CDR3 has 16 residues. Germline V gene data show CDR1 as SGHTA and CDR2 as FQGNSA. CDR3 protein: CASSLVGGVGSDTQYF. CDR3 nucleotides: TGTGCCAGCAGCTTAGTGGGGGGGGTTGGTTCAGATACGCAGTATTTT.

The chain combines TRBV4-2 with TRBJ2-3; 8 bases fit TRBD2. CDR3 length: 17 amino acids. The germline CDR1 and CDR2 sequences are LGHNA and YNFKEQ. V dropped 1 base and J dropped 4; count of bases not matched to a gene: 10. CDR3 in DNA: TGTGCCAGCAGCCAAGTCCCAGCGGGAGATGTGGCAGATACGCAGTATTTT. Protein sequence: CASSQVPAGDVADTQYF.

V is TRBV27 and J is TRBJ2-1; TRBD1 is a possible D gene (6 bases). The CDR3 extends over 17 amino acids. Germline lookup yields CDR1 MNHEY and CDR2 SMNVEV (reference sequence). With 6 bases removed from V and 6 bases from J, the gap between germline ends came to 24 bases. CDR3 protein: CASSITPPRGITNEQFF. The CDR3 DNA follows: TGTGCCAGCAGCATTACCCCCCCCAGGGGAATTACCAATGAGCAGTTCTTC.

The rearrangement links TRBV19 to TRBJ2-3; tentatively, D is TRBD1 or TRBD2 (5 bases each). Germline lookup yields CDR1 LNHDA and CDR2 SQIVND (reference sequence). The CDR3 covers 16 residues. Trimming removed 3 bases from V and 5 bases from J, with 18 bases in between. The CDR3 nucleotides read TGTGCCAGTAGTATCCTGGGGACGACACGGGGAGATACGCAGTATTTT. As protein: CASSILGTTRGDTQYF.

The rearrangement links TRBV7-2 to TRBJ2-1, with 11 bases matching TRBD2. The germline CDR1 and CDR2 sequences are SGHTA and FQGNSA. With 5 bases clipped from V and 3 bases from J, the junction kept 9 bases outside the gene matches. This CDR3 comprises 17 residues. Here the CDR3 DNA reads TGTGCCAGCAGCCCCCATAGCGGGAGGGCCGGCTACAATGAGCAGTTCTTC. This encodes CASSPHSGRAGYNEQFF.

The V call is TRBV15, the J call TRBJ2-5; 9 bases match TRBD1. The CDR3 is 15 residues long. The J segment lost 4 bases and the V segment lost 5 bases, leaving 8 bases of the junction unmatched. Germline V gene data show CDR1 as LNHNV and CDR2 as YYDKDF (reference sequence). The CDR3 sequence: CATSGGQGFRETQYF. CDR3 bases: TGTGCCACCAGCGGGGGACAGGGCTTCCGAGAGACCCAGTACTTC.

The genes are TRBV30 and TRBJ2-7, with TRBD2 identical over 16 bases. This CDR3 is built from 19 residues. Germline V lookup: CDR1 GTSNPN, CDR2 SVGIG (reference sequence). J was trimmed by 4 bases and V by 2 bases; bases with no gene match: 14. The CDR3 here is CAWSPQYGTSGRARYEQYF. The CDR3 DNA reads TGTGCCTGGAGTCCCCAATACGGGACTAGCGGGAGGGCCCGGTACGAGCAGTACTTC.

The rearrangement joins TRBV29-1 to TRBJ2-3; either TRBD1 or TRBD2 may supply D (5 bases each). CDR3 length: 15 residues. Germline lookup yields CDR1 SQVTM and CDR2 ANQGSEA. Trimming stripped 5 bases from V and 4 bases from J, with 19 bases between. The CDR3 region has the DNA TGCAGCGTTTTCGGTATTTGGGGGAATGCAGATACGCAGTATTTT. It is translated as CSVFGIWGNADTQYF.

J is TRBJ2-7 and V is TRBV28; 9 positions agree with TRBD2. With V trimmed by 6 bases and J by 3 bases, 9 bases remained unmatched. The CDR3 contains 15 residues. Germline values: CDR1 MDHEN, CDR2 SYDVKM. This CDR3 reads CASRTTTSGNYEQYF. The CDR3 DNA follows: TGTGCCAGCAGGACCACGACTAGCGGAAACTACGAGCAGTACTTC.

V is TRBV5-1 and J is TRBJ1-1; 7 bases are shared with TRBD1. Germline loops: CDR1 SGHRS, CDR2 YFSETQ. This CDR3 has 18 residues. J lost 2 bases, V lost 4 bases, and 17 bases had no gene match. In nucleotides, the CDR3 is TGCGCCAGCAGCCCATTAGGGTCCTTCGCAGGGGGAAACACTGAAGCTTTCTTT. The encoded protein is CASSPLGSFAGGNTEAFF.